This T cell receptor (beta chain) was identified during a study of Ad26.COV2.S vaccination and SARS-CoV-2 variants. Findings of the study overall: The breadth of spike-specific CD8+ and CD4+ T cell responses after vaccination was reportedly substantial.

Sequencing used immunoSEQ multiplex PCR; TCRdb keeps in-frame clones, though not all of them. The sample yields about 450,000 clones, 89% seen once. Specified treatment: 15 to 20 received Ad26.COV2.S at low or high dose, single or two shots; about five received placebo; per-sample allocation not given. Collection of samples fell on day 63 after the first vaccine or placebo injection. Recruitment in Boston yielded a donor of adult age, 18-55 years. As to this clone: Its specificity is unknown.

This specimen consisted of peripheral blood, obtained in a trial of Ad26.COV2.S vaccine versus placebo. This TCR was sampled from a person between 18 and 60 years old who received the Ad26.COV2.S COVID-19 vaccine or a placebo.

The CDR3 DNA follows: TGTGCCAGCAGGAGAGACAGGGCCGGGGAGCTGTTTTTT. Its protein product is CASRRDRAGELFF. The rearrangement links TRBV2 to TRBJ2-2; 7 bases align to TRBD1. Germline CDR1 and CDR2: SNHLY and FYNNEI. With V trimmed by 6 bases and J by 6 bases, 4 bases remained unmatched. CDR3 size: 13 residues.